This T cell receptor (beta chain) was recorded in a study of shared clonotypes between healthy human individuals. Germline V gene sequence: CDR1 MNHEY, CDR2 SMNVEV (reference sequence). V gave up 6 bases and J gave up 1 base, with 11 bases separating them. This CDR3 comprises 14 residues. Authors' methods: Filtering differed for immunoSEQ, which gave only junction sequences without quality scores. Generated by immunoSEQ multiplex PCR, the TCRdb table keeps only in-frame clones and is missing some. V, J and clone size were drawn from that table, and D and trimming were deduced from the DNA. The sample yields over 800,000 clones, 85% to 95% seen once. This clone showed up just once. Positively selected for CCR7, the CD45RO-negative cells used as naive CD8 cells excluded terminally differentiated effector memory CD45RA+ cells.

This chain uses TRBV27 with TRBJ2-3; unclear D gene. Sequenced material: naive CD8+ T cells sorted from blood. The source is a man between 25 and 39 years old in good health. As DNA, the CDR3 is TGTGCCAGCAGCCTATTATCTGGCACAGATACGCAGTATTTT. Protein sequence: CASSLLSGTDTQYF.